Sequencing of this T cell receptor (beta chain) was carried out in a study of T cell responses to AZD1222 COVID-19 vaccine. Whole-study findings and limits: Sampling that yielded the repertoires occurred only after the peak T cell response.

Repertoires were generated with immunoSEQ multiplex PCR, while TCRdb's copy carries only in-frame clones and drops some. The sample records about 97,000 clones, more than 70% being singletons. In regard to this clone: What it binds is not known.

The CDR3 has 14 residues. V dropped 2 bases and J dropped 5 bases, with 13 bases sitting between them. Germline assignment: CDR1 SGHDT and CDR2 YYEEEE. The sequences come from peripheral blood, collected on day 0 of AZD1222 vaccination. This chain links TRBV5-6 with TRBJ2-5; D possibly uses TRBD1 or TRBD2 (5 bases each). This sequence originates from an adult in good health. CDR3 in DNA: TGTGCCAGCAGCTTACCGGGGAAGGGGGAGACCCAGTACTTC. Translation: CASSLPGKGETQYF.